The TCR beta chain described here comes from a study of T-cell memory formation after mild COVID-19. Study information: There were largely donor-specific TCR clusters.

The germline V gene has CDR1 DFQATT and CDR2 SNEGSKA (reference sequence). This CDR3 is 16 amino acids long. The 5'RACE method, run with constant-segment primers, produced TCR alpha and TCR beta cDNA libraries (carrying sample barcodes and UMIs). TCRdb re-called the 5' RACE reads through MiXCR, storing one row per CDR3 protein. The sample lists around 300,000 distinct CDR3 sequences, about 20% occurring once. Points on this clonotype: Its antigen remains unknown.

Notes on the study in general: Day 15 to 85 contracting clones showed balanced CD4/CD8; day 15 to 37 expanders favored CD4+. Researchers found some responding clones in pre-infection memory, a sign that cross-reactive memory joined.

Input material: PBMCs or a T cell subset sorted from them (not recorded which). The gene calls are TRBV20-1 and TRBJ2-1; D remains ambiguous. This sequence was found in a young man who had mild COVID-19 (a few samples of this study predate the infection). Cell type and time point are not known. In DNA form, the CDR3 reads TGCAGCAAGAAGAGCTTTAAGGGTCTCTCCTACAATGAGCAGTTCTTC. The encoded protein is CSKKSFKGLSYNEQFF.